One sample yielded the 22 T cell receptor beta chains listed below, sequenced in a study of T cell clones after liver transplantation. TCRdb keeps only in-frame clones here, not all; method: immunoSEQ multiplex PCR. There are roughly 20,000 clones in the sample; approximately 88% occur only once, and approximately 13% lies in the top ten. Sample: CD8+ T cells from blood, taken before liver transplant. The receptors were gathered from a human donor who received a liver transplant.

The J gene is TRBJ2-7, the V gene TRBV5-6; perhaps TRBD1 as D (5 bases). The CDR3 consists of 14 residues. Germline CDR1 SGHDT, CDR2 YYEEEE. V lost 3 bases, J lost 1 base, and 11 bases lay in between. The CDR3 loop reads CASSSLQGSYEQYF. CDR3 nucleotide sequence: TGTGCCAGCAGCTCCCTCCAGGGTTCCTACGAGCAGTACTTC.

The chain links TRBV19 to TRBJ2-1; possible D gene TRBD2, 6 bases. Per the germline V gene, CDR1 is LNHDA and CDR2 is SQIVND (reference sequence). The CDR3 totals 15 residues. V was shortened by 3 bases and J by 7 bases, with 16 bases between the two germline ends. DNA of the CDR3: TGTGCCAGTAGTATTAATGGGAGGCTGGGGAATGAGCAGTTCTTC. Translation: CASSINGRLGNEQFF.

This rearrangement joins TRBV7-8 to TRBJ2-3; TRBD2 aligns across 7 bases. J was trimmed by 2 bases and V by 0 bases; bases with no gene match: 8. This CDR3 has 17 amino acids. Looked up from germline, CDR1 is SGHVS and CDR2 is FQNEAQ. Here the CDR3 reads CASSLARTRKDTDTQYF. In DNA, the CDR3 is TGTGCCAGCAGCTTAGCTAGGACTAGAAAGGACACAGATACGCAGTATTTT.

This chain uses TRBV29-1 with TRBJ2-7; perhaps TRBD1 as D (6 bases). The CDR3 length is 14 residues. CDR1 is SQVTM, CDR2 ANQGSEA, per germline. V was cut by 6 bases and J by 2 bases, with 17 bases left in between. CDR3 nucleotides: TGCAGCGTACAGGGAATCGAAACCCCCTACGAGCAGTACTTC. It is translated as CSVQGIETPYEQYF.

The J gene is TRBJ1-1, the V gene TRBV27, with D tentatively TRBD1 (5 bases). Per germline, CDR1 MNHEY and CDR2 SMNVEV (reference sequence). V dropped 8 bases and J dropped 3 bases, with 13 bases sitting between them. The CDR3 loop spans 13 amino acids. The CDR3: CASGDRLYTEAFF. DNA of the CDR3: TGTGCCAGCGGTGACAGATTATACACTGAAGCTTTCTTT.

The chain combines TRBV9 with TRBJ2-5, with TRBD2 matching 9 bases. The CDR3 runs 19 residues. Germline loops: CDR1 SGDLS, CDR2 YYNGEE. Losses at the gene ends were 4 bases for V and 1 base for J; bases not matched to a gene: 17. Here the CDR3 DNA reads TGTGCCAGCAGCTACCCACTAGCGGGTTCAGAGATGGGCCAAGAGACCCAGTACTTC. Residues: CASSYPLAGSEMGQETQYF.

The chain joins TRBV18 to TRBJ2-1; D might be TRBD1 (8 bases). The V gene's germline CDR1 is KGHSH and CDR2 LQKENI. The CDR3 is made up of 15 amino acids. With 4 bases removed from V and 8 bases from J, the gap between germline ends came to 18 bases. CDR3 loop: CASSLPATGGDEQFF. CDR3 bases: TGTGCCAGCTCACTCCCAGCTACAGGGGGGGATGAGCAGTTCTTC. The full variable domain, completed using reference TRBV18 and TRBJ2-1, is NAGVMQNPRHLVRRRGQEARLRCSPMKGHSHVYWYRQLPEEGLKFMVYLQKENIIDESGMPKERFSAEFPKEGPSILRIQQVVRGDSAAYFCASSLPATGGDEQFFGPGTRLTVL.

In this sample, this clone turned up once. The rearrangement uses TRBV4-3 and TRBJ2-6; D unresolved. The CDR3 runs to 16 residues. Germline V lookup: CDR1 LGHNA, CDR2 YSLEER. V gave up 0 bases and J gave up 1 base, with 7 bases separating them. Here the CDR3 reads CASSQDSRSGANVLTF. The CDR3 DNA follows: TGCGCCAGCAGCCAAGACAGTCGGTCTGGGGCCAACGTCCTGACTTTC.

The chain employs TRBV10-2 and TRBJ2-7, with 7 nucleotides matching TRBD2. The V and J ends lost 6 bases and 3 bases, in that order; junction bases with no gene match: 11. This CDR3 has 15 residues. Germline CDR1 WSHSY, CDR2 SAAADI. This CDR3 reads CASSLGAGSFYEQYF. The CDR3 region has the DNA TGCGCCAGCAGCCTTGGAGCGGGATCGTTCTACGAGCAGTACTTC.

In DNA, the CDR3 is TGTGCCAGTAGTATGGTCAGTAGCTCCTACGAGCAGTACTTC. Protein: CASSMVSSSYEQYF. The V call is TRBV19, the J call TRBJ2-7; D unclear. With 3 bases removed from V and 0 bases from J, the gap between germline ends came to 9 bases. Germline V gene sequence: CDR1 LNHDA, CDR2 SQIVND (reference sequence). CDR3 size: 14 residues.

This sequence joins TRBV5-8 and TRBJ2-1; TRBD1 matches 11 bases. Germline-derived CDR1 and CDR2 are SGHTS and YDEGEE. The CDR3 is made up of 13 amino acids. The CDR3 region is CANRDRGYNEQFF. CDR3 sequence (DNA): TGTGCTAACCGGGACAGGGGGTACAATGAGCAGTTCTTC. The entire variable domain, with the rest obtained from reference TRBV5-8 and TRBJ2-1, is as follows: EAGVTQSPTHLIKTRGQQATLRCSPISGHTSVYWYQQALGLGLQFLLWYDEGEERNRGNFPPRFSGRQFPNYSSELNVNALELEDSALYLCANRDRGYNEQFFGPGTRLTVL.

This clone was recorded once. The chain links TRBV19 to TRBJ2-7; perhaps TRBD1 as D (5 bases). The V gene lost 1 base and the J gene lost 2 bases, with 6 bases spanning the gap. This CDR3 spans 13 amino acids. Germline CDR1 reads LNHDA; CDR2 reads SQIVND (reference sequence). The CDR3 bases are TGTGCCAGTAGTATAGGGACAACCTACGAGCAGTACTTC. Protein sequence: CASSIGTTYEQYF.

The chain joins TRBV11-2 to TRBJ2-3; no clear D. The CDR3 totals 12 residues. The V end was cut by 3 bases, the J end by 6 bases, with 7 bases between. CDR1 is SGHAT, CDR2 FQNNGV, per germline. The CDR3 coding sequence is TGTGCCAGCAGCTTCCTTAGGGATACGCAGTATTTT. Translated: CASSFLRDTQYF.

The CDR3 DNA reads TGTGCCAGCAGTCCGCTCAGGGATTCCTACAATGAGCAGTTCTTC. The encoded protein is CASSPLRDSYNEQFF. The chain carries TRBV27 and TRBJ2-1, with a tentative D call TRBD1 (5 bases). The CDR3 sequence is 15 residues long. V lost 5 bases and J lost 1, with 12 bases in between. Per germline, CDR1 MNHEY and CDR2 SMNVEV (reference sequence).

The genes are TRBV9 and TRBJ1-1; possible D gene TRBD1, 6 bases. With 2 bases removed from V and 1 base from J, the gap between germline ends came to 12 bases. The CDR3 sequence is 15 residues long. Germline V gives CDR1 SGDLS, CDR2 YYNGEE. The chain's CDR3 is CASSVGARGNTEAFF. The CDR3 nucleotides are TGTGCCAGCAGCGTGGGGGCCCGGGGGAACACTGAAGCTTTCTTT.

The chain links TRBV5-4 to TRBJ2-7; D might be TRBD1 (5 bases). The CDR3 is 12 residues long. V was trimmed by 5 bases and J by 4 bases, leaving 10 bases between them. Germline CDR1 reads SGHNT; CDR2 reads YYREEE (reference sequence). CDR3 coding DNA: TGTGCCAGCAGTTTTGGACAATACGAGCAGTACTTC. This encodes CASSFGQYEQYF. Using reference TRBV5-4 and TRBJ2-7 for the parts outside the CDR3, the full variable domain is ETGVTQSPTHLIKTRGQQVTLRCSSQSGHNTVSWYQQALGQGPQFIFQYYREEENGRGNFPPRFSGLQFPNYSSELNVNALELDDSALYLCASSFGQYEQYFGPGTRLTVT.

The gene calls are TRBV30 and TRBJ1-1; TRBD1 is a possible D gene (5 bases). The CDR3 sequence is 14 residues long. With 0 bases removed from V and 3 bases from J, the gap between germline ends came to 11 bases. Germline V gene sequence: CDR1 GTSNPN, CDR2 SVGIG (reference sequence). The CDR3 reads CAWSVGVGDTEAFF. CDR3 coding DNA: TGTGCCTGGAGTGTAGGTGTGGGGGACACTGAAGCTTTCTTT.

The chain uses TRBV27 and TRBJ2-1; D uncertain. The CDR3 loop spans 13 amino acids. Germline CDR1 MNHEY, CDR2 SMNVEV (reference sequence). Trimming shortened V by 2 bases and J by 2 bases, and 4 bases separated the two germline ends. The CDR3 nucleotides read TGTGCCAGCAGTTTACGAACCTACAATGAGCAGTTCTTC. This codes for CASSLRTYNEQFF.

This clone appeared once. The J gene is TRBJ1-1, the V gene TRBV10-3; D may be TRBD1 (6 bases). The CDR3 has 17 residues. CDR1 is ENHRY, CDR2 SYGVKD, per germline. The V gene lost 0 bases and the J gene lost 1 base, with 15 bases spanning the gap. CDR3 sequence (DNA): TGTGCCATCAGTGAGTCGACGGGGTGGGGGGCGAACACTGAAGCTTTCTTT. Its translation is CAISESTGWGANTEAFF.

The V call is TRBV6-1, the J call TRBJ1-4; D not resolved. The germline V and J ends were trimmed by 1 base and 0 bases, with 6 bases remaining between them. The CDR3 length is 15 residues. Germline CDR1 and CDR2: MNHNS and SASEGT. The DNA of the CDR3 is TGTGCCAGCAGTGAAGATAGGTCAACTAATGAAAAACTGTTTTTT. Its protein is CASSEDRSTNEKLFF.

The chain links TRBV18 to TRBJ2-7; TRBD2 might be the D (5 bases). Germline CDR1 reads KGHSH; CDR2 reads LQKENI. V was trimmed by 2 bases and J by 4 bases, leaving 15 bases between them. The CDR3 contains 15 residues. The CDR3 region has the DNA TGTGCCAGCTCACCAGATCGGGGTTTAAATTACGAGCAGTACTTC. Translating gives CASSPDRGLNYEQYF.

This clone was detected once. This chain uses TRBV28 with TRBJ1-5; 7 nucleotides agree with TRBD1. The length of the CDR3 is 14 residues. CDR1 MDHEN and CDR2 SYDVKM come from the germline V gene. The V gene end was trimmed by 3 bases and the J gene end by 7 bases; junction bases not matched to a gene: 6. CDR3 sequence: CASSFRGGRQPQHF. For the CDR3, the DNA is TGTGCCAGCAGTTTCAGGGGGGGGCGACAGCCCCAGCATTTT. Using reference TRBV28 and TRBJ1-5 for the parts outside the CDR3, the full variable domain is DVKVTQSSRYLVKRTGEKVFLECVQDMDHENMFWYRQDPGLGLRLIYFSYDVKMKEKGDIPEGYSVSREKKERFSLILESASTNQTSMYLCASSFRGGRQPQHFGDGTRLSIL.